This T cell receptor beta chain appears in the sequencing data of a study of identifying expanded T cells in peripheral blood. TCRdb keeps only in-frame clones here, not all; method: immunoSEQ multiplex PCR. Here the sample spans 70,000 to 95,000 clones, roughly 89% being singletons. CDR1 is SGHDT and CDR2 is YYEEEE in the germline V gene. The CDR3 extends over 14 amino acids. Trimming left V 1 base short and J 4 bases short, with 12 bases between. During the collection period, no donor immune events like infections were recorded. This chain uses TRBV5-6 with TRBJ2-7; D call uncertain. The sequencing input was blood. The source of this sequence is a person between 18 and 69 years old in good health. Here the CDR3 reads CASSLMDAYYEQYF. CDR3 bases: TGTGCCAGCAGCTTGATGGACGCTTATTACGAGCAGTACTTC.